This TCR beta chain was identified in a study of blood T cell repertoires in COVID-19. Across the whole study: Specimens from acute and convalescent COVID-19 originated in the United States, Italy and Spain.

Libraries were prepared by immunoSEQ multiplex PCR; TCRdb keeps only in-frame clonotypes and omits some of them. This sample carries approximately 260,000 clones, around 81% of them seen once, and the ten largest clones take around 3.6%. The sequence was obtained from a man aged 50-59 years who had recovered from COVID-19. The specimen was PBMCs or T cells enriched from blood (not recorded which).

The CDR3 spells CASSPRGGKAFF. CDR3 coding DNA: TGTGCCAGTAGTCCGAGGGGAGGGAAAGCTTTCTTT. The chain recombines TRBV19 with TRBJ1-1, with D perhaps matching TRBD1 (5 bases). V lost 5 bases and J 9 bases, leaving 13 bases between the germline ends. The CDR3 is 12 residues long. Germline V gene data show CDR1 as LNHDA and CDR2 as SQIVND (reference sequence).